This T cell receptor beta chain was captured in a study of blood T cell repertoires in COVID-19. The CDR3 length is 21 residues. The germline V gene has CDR1 MNHNY and CDR2 SVGAGI (reference sequence). J was trimmed by 4 bases and V by 6 bases; bases with no gene match: 27. Produced via immunoSEQ multiplex PCR; TCRdb's table is partial and in-frame only. This table has 250,000 or so clones, nearly 90% appearing once. The sample was peripheral blood. The V call is TRBV6-6, the J call TRBJ1-5; 7 bases align to TRBD1. The receptor was derived from a woman in her twenties or thirties with acute or convalescent COVID-19. The CDR3 sequence is CASSPHLGDAIDRVINQPQHF. CDR3 sequence (DNA): TGTGCCAGCAGCCCGCACCTAGGTGACGCGATAGACAGGGTCATAAATCAGCCCCAGCATTTT.